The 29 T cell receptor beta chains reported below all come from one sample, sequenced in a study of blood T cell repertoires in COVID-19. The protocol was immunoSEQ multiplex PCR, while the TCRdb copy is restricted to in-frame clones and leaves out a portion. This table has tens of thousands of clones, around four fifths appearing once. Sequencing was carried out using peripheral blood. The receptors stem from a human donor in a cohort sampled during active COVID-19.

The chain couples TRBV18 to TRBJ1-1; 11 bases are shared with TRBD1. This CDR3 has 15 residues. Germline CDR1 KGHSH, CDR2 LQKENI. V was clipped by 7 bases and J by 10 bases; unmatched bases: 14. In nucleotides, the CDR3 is TGTGCCAGCTACACGCCAGGACAGGGGGCGCGGAGAGCTTTCTTT. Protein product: CASYTPGQGARRAFF.

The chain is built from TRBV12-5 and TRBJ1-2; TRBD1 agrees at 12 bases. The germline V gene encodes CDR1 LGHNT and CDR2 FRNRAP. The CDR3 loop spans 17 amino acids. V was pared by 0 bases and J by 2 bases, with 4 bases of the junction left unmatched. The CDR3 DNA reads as TGTGCTAGTGGTTTGGTTCGGGGACAGGGGGCGAACTATGGCTACACCTTC. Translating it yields CASGLVRGQGANYGYTF. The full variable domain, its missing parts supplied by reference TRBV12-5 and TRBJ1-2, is DARVTQTPRHKVTEMGQEVTMRCQPILGHNTVFWYRQTMMQGLELLAYFRNRAPLDDSGMPKDRFSAEMPDATLATLKIQPSEPRDSAVYFCASGLVRGQGANYGYTFGSGTRLTVV.

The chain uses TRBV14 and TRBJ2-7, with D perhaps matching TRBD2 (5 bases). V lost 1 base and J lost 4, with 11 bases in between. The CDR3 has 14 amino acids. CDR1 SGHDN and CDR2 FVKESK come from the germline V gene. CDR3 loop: CASSQVAGPYEQYF. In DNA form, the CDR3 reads TGTGCCAGCAGCCAAGTGGCGGGCCCGTACGAGCAGTACTTC.

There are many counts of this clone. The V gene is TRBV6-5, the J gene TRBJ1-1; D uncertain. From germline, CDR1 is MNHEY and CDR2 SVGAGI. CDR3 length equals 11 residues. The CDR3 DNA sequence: TGTGCGATAAGGCGAGCGGCTGAAGCTTTCTTT. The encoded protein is CAIRRAAEAFF.

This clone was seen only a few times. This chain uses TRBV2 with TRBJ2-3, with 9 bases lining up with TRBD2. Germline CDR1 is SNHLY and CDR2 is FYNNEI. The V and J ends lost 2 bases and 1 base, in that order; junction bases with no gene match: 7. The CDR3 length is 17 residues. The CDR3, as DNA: TGTGCCAGCAGTGAATCGGTTAGCGGGAGAGGCACAGATACGCAGTATTTT. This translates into CASSESVSGRGTDTQYF.

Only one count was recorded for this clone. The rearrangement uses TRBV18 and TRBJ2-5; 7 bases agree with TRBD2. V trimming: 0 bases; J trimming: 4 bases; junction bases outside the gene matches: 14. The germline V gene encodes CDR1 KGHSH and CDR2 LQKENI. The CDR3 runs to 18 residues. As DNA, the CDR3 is TGTGCCAGCTCACCACCCCCCGAAAGGACTAGAGGGAGAGAGACCCAGTACTTC. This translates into CASSPPPERTRGRETQYF. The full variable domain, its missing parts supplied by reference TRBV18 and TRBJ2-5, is NAGVMQNPRHLVRRRGQEARLRCSPMKGHSHVYWYRQLPEEGLKFMVYLQKENIIDESGMPKERFSAEFPKEGPSILRIQQVVRGDSAAYFCASSPPPERTRGRETQYFGPGTRLLVL.

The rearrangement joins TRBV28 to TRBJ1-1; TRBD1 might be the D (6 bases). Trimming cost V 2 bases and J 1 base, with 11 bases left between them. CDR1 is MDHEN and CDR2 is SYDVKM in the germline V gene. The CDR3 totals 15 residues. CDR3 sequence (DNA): TGTGCCAGCAGTTTAATGGGGGCGAAGAACACTGAAGCTTTCTTT. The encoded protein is CASSLMGAKNTEAFF.

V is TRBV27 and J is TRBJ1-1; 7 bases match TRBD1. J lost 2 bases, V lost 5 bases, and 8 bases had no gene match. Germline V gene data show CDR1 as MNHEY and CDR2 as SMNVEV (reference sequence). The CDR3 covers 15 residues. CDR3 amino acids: CASSLGQTKNTEAFF. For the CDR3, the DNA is TGTGCCAGCAGTCTGGGACAGACTAAAAACACTGAAGCTTTCTTT.

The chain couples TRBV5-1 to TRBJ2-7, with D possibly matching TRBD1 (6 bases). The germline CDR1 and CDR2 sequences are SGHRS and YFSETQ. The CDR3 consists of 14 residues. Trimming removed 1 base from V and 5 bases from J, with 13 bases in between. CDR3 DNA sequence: TGCGCCAGCAGCTTGAGTCAGGGGTCCCACGAGCAGTACTTC. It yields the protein CASSLSQGSHEQYF.

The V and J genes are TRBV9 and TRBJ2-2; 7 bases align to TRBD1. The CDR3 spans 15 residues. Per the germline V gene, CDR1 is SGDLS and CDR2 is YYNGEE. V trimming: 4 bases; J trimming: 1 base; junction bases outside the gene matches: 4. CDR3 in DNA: TGTGCCAGCAGCCTAGGACAGGAGAACACCGGGGAGCTGTTTTTT. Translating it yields CASSLGQENTGELFF.

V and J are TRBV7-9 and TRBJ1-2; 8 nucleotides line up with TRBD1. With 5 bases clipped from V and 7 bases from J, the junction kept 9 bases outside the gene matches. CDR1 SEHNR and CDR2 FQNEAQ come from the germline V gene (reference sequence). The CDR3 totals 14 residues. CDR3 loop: CASSQTGEASGYTF. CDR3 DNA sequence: TGTGCCAGCAGCCAGACAGGGGAGGCGAGTGGCTACACCTTC.

The CDR3 sequence is CASSVFATTGRQETQYF. Written as DNA, the CDR3 is TGTGCCAGCAGTGTCTTCGCGACGACAGGGCGCCAAGAGACCCAGTACTTC. This chain uses TRBV25-1 with TRBJ2-5, with TRBD1 matching over 7 bases. V gave up 4 bases and J gave up 1 base; unmatched junction bases: 12. Germline V CDR1 and CDR2: MGHDK, SYGVNS. The CDR3 sequence is 17 residues long.

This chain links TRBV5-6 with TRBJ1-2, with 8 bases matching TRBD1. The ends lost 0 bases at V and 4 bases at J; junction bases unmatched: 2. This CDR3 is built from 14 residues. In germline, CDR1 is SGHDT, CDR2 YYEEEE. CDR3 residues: CASSLGTGIYGYTF. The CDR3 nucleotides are TGTGCCAGCAGCTTGGGGACAGGGATCTATGGCTACACCTTC.

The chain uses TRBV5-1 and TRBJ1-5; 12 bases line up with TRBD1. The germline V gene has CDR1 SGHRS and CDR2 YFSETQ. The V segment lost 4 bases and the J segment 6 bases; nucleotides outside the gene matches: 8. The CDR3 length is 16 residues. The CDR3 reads CASSLGTGGRGQPQHF. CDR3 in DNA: TGCGCCAGCAGCCTCGGGACAGGGGGCCGTGGTCAGCCCCAGCATTTT.

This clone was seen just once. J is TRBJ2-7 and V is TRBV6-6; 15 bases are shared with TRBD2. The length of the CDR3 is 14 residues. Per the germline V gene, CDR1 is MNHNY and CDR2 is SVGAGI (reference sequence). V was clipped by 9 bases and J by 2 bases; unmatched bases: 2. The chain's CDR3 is CASGLAGGTYEQYF. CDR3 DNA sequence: TGTGCCAGTGGACTAGCGGGAGGGACCTACGAGCAGTACTTC.

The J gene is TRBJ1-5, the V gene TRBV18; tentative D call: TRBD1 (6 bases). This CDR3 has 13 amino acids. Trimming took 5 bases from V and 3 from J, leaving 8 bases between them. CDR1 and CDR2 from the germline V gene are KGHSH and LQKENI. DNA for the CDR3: TGTGCCAGCTCAGGGGACACCAATCAGCCCCAGCATTTT. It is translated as CASSGDTNQPQHF.

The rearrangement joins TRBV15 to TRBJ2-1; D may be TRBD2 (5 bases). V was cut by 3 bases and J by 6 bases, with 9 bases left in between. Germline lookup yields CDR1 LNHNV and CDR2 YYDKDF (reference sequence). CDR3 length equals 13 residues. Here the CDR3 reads CATSRDSLNEQFF. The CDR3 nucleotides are TGTGCCACCAGCAGGGACTCCCTCAATGAGCAGTTCTTC.

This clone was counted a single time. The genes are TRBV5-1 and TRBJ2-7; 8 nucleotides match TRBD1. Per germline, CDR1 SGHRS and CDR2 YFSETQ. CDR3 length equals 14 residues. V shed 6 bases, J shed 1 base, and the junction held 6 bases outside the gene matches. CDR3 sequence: CASTTGGISYEQYF. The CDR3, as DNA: TGCGCCAGCACTACAGGGGGAATATCCTACGAGCAGTACTTC.

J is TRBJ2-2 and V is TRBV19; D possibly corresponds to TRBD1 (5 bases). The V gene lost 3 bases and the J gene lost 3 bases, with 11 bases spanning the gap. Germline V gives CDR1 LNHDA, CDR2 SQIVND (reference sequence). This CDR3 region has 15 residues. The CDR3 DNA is TGTGCCAGTAGTATCCTCGACAGTGACACCGGGGAGCTGTTTTTT. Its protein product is CASSILDSDTGELFF.

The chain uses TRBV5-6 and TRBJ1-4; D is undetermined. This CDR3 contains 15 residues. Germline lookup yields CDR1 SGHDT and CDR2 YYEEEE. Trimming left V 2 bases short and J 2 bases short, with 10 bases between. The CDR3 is CASSFIGDTNEKLFF. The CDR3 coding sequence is TGTGCCAGCAGCTTTATCGGGGATACTAATGAAAAACTGTTTTTT.

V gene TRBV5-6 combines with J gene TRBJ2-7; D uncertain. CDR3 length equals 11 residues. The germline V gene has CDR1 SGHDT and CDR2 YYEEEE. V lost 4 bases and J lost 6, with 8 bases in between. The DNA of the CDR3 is TGTGCCAGCAGCACCGCAGGCGAGCAGTACTTC. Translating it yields CASSTAGEQYF.

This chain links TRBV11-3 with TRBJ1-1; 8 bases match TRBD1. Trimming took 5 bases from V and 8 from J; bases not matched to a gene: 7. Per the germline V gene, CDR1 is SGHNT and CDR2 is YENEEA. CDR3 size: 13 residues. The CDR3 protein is CASSPGQVSEAFF. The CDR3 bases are TGTGCCAGCAGCCCGGGACAGGTGTCAGAAGCTTTCTTT.

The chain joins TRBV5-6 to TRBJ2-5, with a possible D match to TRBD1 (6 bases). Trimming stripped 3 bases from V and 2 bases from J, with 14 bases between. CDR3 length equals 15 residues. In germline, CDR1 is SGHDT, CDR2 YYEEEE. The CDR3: CASSSQGWEQETQYF. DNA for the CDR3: TGTGCCAGCAGCTCACAGGGCTGGGAGCAAGAGACCCAGTACTTC.

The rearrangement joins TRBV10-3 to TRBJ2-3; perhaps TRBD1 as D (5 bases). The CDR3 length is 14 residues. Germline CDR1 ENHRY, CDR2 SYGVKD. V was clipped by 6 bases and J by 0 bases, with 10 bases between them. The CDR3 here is CAIRAGLSTDTQYF. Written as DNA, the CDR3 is TGTGCCATCAGGGCAGGGTTAAGCACAGATACGCAGTATTTT.

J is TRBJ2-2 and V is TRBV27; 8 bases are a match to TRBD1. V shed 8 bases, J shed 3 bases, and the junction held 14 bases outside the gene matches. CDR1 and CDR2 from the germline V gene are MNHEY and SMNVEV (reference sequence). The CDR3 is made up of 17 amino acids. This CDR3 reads CASRRQGLQSYTGELFF. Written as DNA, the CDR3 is TGTGCCAGCCGCAGACAGGGGCTCCAATCGTACACCGGGGAGCTGTTTTTT.

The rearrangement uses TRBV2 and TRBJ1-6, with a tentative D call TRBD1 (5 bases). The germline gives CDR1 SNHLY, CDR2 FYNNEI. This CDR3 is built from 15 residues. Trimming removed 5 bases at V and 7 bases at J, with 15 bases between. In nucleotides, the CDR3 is TGTGCCAGCAGTTACGCCAGGGTCTGGAATTCACCCCTCCACTTT. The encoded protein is CASSYARVWNSPLHF. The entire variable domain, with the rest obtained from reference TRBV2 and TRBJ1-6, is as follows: EPEVTQTPSHQVTQMGQEVILRCVPISNHLYFYWYRQILGQKVEFLVSFYNNEISEKSEIFDDQFSVERPDGSNFTLKIRSTKLEDSAMYFCASSYARVWNSPLHFGNGTRLTVT.

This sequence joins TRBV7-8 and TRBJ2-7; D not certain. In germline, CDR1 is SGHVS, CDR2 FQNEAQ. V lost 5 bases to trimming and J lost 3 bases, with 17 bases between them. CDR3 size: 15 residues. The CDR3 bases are TGTGCCAGCAGCCCTACAGAACTGCCCAGCTACGAGCAGTACTTC. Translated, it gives CASSPTELPSYEQYF.

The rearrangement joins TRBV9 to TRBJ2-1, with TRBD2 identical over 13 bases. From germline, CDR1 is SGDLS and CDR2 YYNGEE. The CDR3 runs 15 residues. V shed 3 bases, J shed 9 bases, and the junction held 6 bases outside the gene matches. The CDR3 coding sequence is TGTGCCAGCAGCGGCGGACTAGCGGGAGAAGGTGAGCAGTTCTTC. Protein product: CASSGGLAGEGEQFF.

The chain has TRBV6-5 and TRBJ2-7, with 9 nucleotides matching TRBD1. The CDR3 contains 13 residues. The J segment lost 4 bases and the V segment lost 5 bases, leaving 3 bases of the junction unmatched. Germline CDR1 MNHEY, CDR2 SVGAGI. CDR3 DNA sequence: TGTGCCAGCAGTACAGGGGGCGGGTACGAGCAGTACTTC. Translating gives CASSTGGGYEQYF.